This T cell receptor beta chain was captured by sequencing in a study of CD8 T cells in Susac syndrome. The RNA, roughly 0.45 to 1 ug, was put through reverse transcription using random hexamers. The CDR3 of TCR beta was amplified by immunoSEQ multiplex PCR across 54 Vbeta and 13 Jbeta. TCRdb called the immunoSEQ multiplex PCR reads again in MiXCR, with one record for every CDR3 protein. Of over 95,000 distinct CDR3 sequences in the sample, about 93% were seen once. This CDR3 is 16 amino acids long. The germline V gene encodes CDR1 LGHDT and CDR2 YNNKEL (reference sequence). Unmatched junction bases numbered 16, after V lost 11 bases and J lost 1 base.

This clonotype originated in a human donor in good health. The chain has TRBV3-1 and TRBJ1-2; 7 bases line up with TRBD1. The sample was CD4+ T cells from PBMCs. CDR3 sequence: CAAGGRTGQSNYGYTF. CDR3 in DNA: TGTGCCGCCGGGGGGAGAACGGGACAGAGTAACTATGGCTACACCTTC.